These 32 T cell receptor beta chains were sequenced from one sample in a study of cytomegalovirus exposure and HLA in healthy donors (dated by TCRdb to the late 2010s). Libraries were constructed by the immunoSEQ multiplex PCR assay. The table was pulled from immuneACCESS by TCRdb, which kept in-frame rearrangements only. Such tables lose some clones; where checked, under half of the loss comes from unresolved V genes, and the rest has no known cause. Here the sample has approximately 62,000 clones; around 92% occur a single time. The ten biggest clones cover 1% to 1.5% of the sample. Sequenced material: PBMCs. The receptors originated from a woman aged 18-29 years in good health and CMV-seronegative.

The rearrangement links TRBV27 to TRBJ2-7, with 9 bases that match TRBD2. Germline loops: CDR1 MNHEY, CDR2 SMNVEV (reference sequence). The V segment lost 3 bases and the J segment 4 bases; nucleotides outside the gene matches: 4. This CDR3 is 14 amino acids long. The CDR3 DNA reads TGTGCCAGCAGTTTTACCCTAGCGGGATACGAGCAGTACTTC. Translated, it gives CASSFTLAGYEQYF.

The gene calls are TRBV6-6 and TRBJ2-7, with D perhaps matching TRBD1 (6 bases). With 8 bases removed from V and 3 bases from J, the gap between germline ends came to 20 bases. In germline, CDR1 is MNHNY, CDR2 SVGAGI (reference sequence). The CDR3 consists of 15 residues. DNA of the CDR3: TGTGCCAGCGTCCGAGGGACACTCAAAGGCTACGAGCAGTACTTC. This codes for CASVRGTLKGYEQYF.

The gene calls are TRBV6-1 and TRBJ1-2; D remains ambiguous. From germline, CDR1 is MNHNS and CDR2 SASEGT. This CDR3 is built from 15 residues. Trimming left V 2 bases short and J 0 bases short, with 10 bases between. Here the CDR3 DNA reads TGTGCCAGCAGTGAAACCGAGGGCACTAACTATGGCTACACCTTC. It encodes CASSETEGTNYGYTF.

The chain carries TRBV2 and TRBJ1-5, with a possible D match to TRBD1 (5 bases). Germline V gives CDR1 SNHLY, CDR2 FYNNEI. The ends were cut back, 3 bases at V and 6 bases at J, with 9 bases in the middle. The length of the CDR3 is 13 residues. DNA for the CDR3: TGTGCCAGCAGTGACTCAGGGATTCAGCCCCAGCATTTT. Its protein is CASSDSGIQPQHF.

The CDR3 nucleotides are TGTGCCTGGAAACCCCGGACAGGAGAACCCACTGAAGCTTTCTTT. Protein sequence: CAWKPRTGEPTEAFF. The chain is built from TRBV30 and TRBJ1-1, with TRBD1 matching over 7 bases. The V gene's germline CDR1 is GTSNPN and CDR2 SVGIG (reference sequence). This CDR3 has 15 residues. Germline trimming cut 4 bases from V and 4 bases from J; bases unmatched to any gene: 12.

The chain recombines TRBV5-1 with TRBJ2-5; 10 nucleotides agree with TRBD1. The CDR3 has 18 amino acids. Germline V lookup: CDR1 SGHRS, CDR2 YFSETQ. V trimming: 0 bases; J trimming: 5 bases; junction bases outside the gene matches: 13. CDR3 nucleotide sequence: TGCGCCAGCAGCTTGGTTCTGGAAGGGACAGGGGATCTGGAGACCCAGTACTTC. Its translation: CASSLVLEGTGDLETQYF.

The sample holds one count of this clone. The rearrangement uses TRBV29-1 and TRBJ2-1; 7 positions match TRBD2. Germline assignment: CDR1 SQVTM and CDR2 ANQGSEA. This CDR3 is built from 16 residues. The ends lost 4 bases at V and 2 bases at J; junction bases unmatched: 11. The CDR3 sequence: CSVASGTKGPYNEQFF. The CDR3 DNA is TGCAGCGTTGCTAGCGGAACGAAGGGCCCCTACAATGAGCAGTTCTTC.

DNA of the CDR3: TGTGCCAGCAGGGAGGGACTAGCGATCACAGATACGCAGTATTTT. Translating it yields CASREGLAITDTQYF. The chain links TRBV6-1 to TRBJ2-3; TRBD2 matches at 10 bases. The CDR3 length is 15 residues. V was pared by 6 bases and J by 2 bases, with 5 bases of the junction left unmatched. Germline assignment: CDR1 MNHNS and CDR2 SASEGT.

The rearrangement links TRBV7-9 to TRBJ2-2; tentative D call: TRBD1 (5 bases). This CDR3 contains 14 residues. Germline V gives CDR1 SEHNR, CDR2 FQNEAQ (reference sequence). Trimming cost V 5 bases and J 1 base, with 8 bases left between them. The CDR3, as DNA: TGTGCCAGCAGCCATGGACAGAACACCGGGGAGCTGTTTTTT. Protein sequence: CASSHGQNTGELFF.

This clone was counted once. This rearrangement joins TRBV19 to TRBJ2-5; D perhaps matches TRBD1 (5 bases). The germline V gene encodes CDR1 LNHDA and CDR2 SQIVND (reference sequence). Trimming removed 5 bases at V and 5 bases at J, with 18 bases between. The CDR3 sequence is 15 residues long. The CDR3 nucleotides are TGTGCCAGTAGTCCAGCGCGCGGCCACAGGGAGACCCAGTACTTC. Its protein is CASSPARGHRETQYF.

The chain couples TRBV30 to TRBJ2-7; 7 bases map to TRBD2. Germline V CDR1 and CDR2: GTSNPN, SVGIG (reference sequence). V lost 4 bases and J lost 1; bases outside the gene matches: 22. This CDR3 is 19 amino acids long. The CDR3 DNA sequence: TGTGCCTGGATTCCCCGAAACCCCCTATTTATCGGGAGGTCCTACGAGCAGTACTTC. Translated, it gives CAWIPRNPLFIGRSYEQYF.

The chain employs TRBV15 and TRBJ1-2; D not resolved. Germline CDR1 is LNHNV and CDR2 is YYDKDF (reference sequence). The CDR3 length is 17 residues. V gave up 3 bases and J gave up 1 base, with 18 bases separating them. CDR3 nucleotides: TGTGCCACCAGCAGTGTACCTGGGCCAGCTAATAACTATGGCTACACCTTC. It specifies CATSSVPGPANNYGYTF.

The V call is TRBV7-6, the J call TRBJ2-3; no reliable D call. V lost 1 base to trimming and J lost 0 bases, with 8 bases between them. Germline V gene data show CDR1 as SGHVS and CDR2 as FNYEAQ. CDR3 size: 15 residues. In DNA form, the CDR3 reads TGTGCCAGCAGCTTAGGGAGTTCGAGCACAGATACGCAGTATTTT. As protein: CASSLGSSSTDTQYF.

The J gene is TRBJ1-4, the V gene TRBV4-2; 7 bases agree with TRBD1. Unmatched junction bases numbered 7, after V lost 3 bases and J lost 6 bases. The CDR3 spans 15 residues. Per the germline V gene, CDR1 is LGHNA and CDR2 is YNFKEQ. CDR3 sequence reads: CASSQTRDSYEKLFF. The CDR3 nucleotides are TGTGCCAGCAGCCAGACACGGGACAGTTATGAAAAACTGTTTTTT.

The V and J genes are TRBV5-4 and TRBJ2-5, with TRBD2 matching 13 bases. J was trimmed by 3 bases and V by 3 bases; bases with no gene match: 5. The CDR3 totals 16 residues. Germline V CDR1 and CDR2: SGHNT, YYREEE (reference sequence). CDR3 coding DNA: TGTGCCAGCAGCTCCAGAGGACTAGCGGGAGAAGAGACCCAGTACTTC. This codes for CASSSRGLAGEETQYF. The entire variable domain, with the rest obtained from reference TRBV5-4 and TRBJ2-5, is as follows: ETGVTQSPTHLIKTRGQQVTLRCSSQSGHNTVSWYQQALGQGPQFIFQYYREEENGRGNFPPRFSGLQFPNYSSELNVNALELDDSALYLCASSSRGLAGEETQYFGPGTRLLVL.

V and J are TRBV15 and TRBJ1-5, with unresolved D. Germline V gene sequence: CDR1 LNHNV, CDR2 YYDKDF (reference sequence). The length of the CDR3 is 14 residues. V was clipped by 0 bases and J by 3 bases, with 6 bases between them. In nucleotides, the CDR3 is TGTGCCACCAGCAGAGACAACAACAATCAGCCCCAGCATTTT. Its protein is CATSRDNNNQPQHF.

This clone has more than one count but fewer than ten. This rearrangement joins TRBV4-2 to TRBJ2-7; 9 bases map to TRBD2. Germline CDR1 LGHNA, CDR2 YNFKEQ. The CDR3 has 15 amino acids. Losses at the gene ends were 0 bases for V and 0 bases for J; bases not matched to a gene: 0. Here the CDR3 reads CASSQEAGGSYEQYF. For the CDR3, the DNA is TGTGCCAGCAGCCAAGAAGCGGGGGGCTCCTACGAGCAGTACTTC.

In this sample, this clone turned up once. The CDR3 coding sequence is TGCAGCGTTGAATTAGCAGGGGTGATCACTGAAGCTTTCTTT. It is translated as CSVELAGVITEAFF. The chain uses TRBV29-1 and TRBJ1-1, with D maybe TRBD1 (6 bases). Trimming left V 2 bases short and J 4 bases short, with 14 bases between. Germline-derived CDR1 and CDR2 are SQVTM and ANQGSEA. This CDR3 has 14 amino acids.

The V gene is TRBV28, the J gene TRBJ1-5; D remains unclear. CDR1 and CDR2 from the germline V gene are MDHEN and SYDVKM. The CDR3 loop spans 16 amino acids. V shed 3 bases and J shed 6 bases, with 18 bases lying between them. In nucleotides, the CDR3 is TGTGCCAGCAGTTTCACGGGAGTGACCCTCCGTCAGCCCCAGCATTTT. Its translation: CASSFTGVTLRQPQHF.

The chain is built from TRBV15 and TRBJ1-4, with 7 bases lining up with TRBD1. This CDR3 spans 15 amino acids. V lost 0 bases and J lost 10; bases outside the gene matches: 8. Germline V CDR1 and CDR2: LNHNV, YYDKDF (reference sequence). CDR3 residues: CATSREGTAAGKLFF. The CDR3 DNA is TGTGCCACCAGCAGAGAGGGGACAGCGGCTGGAAAACTGTTTTTT.

This chain uses TRBV28 with TRBJ2-3, with 8 bases aligning to TRBD2. Germline lookup yields CDR1 MDHEN and CDR2 SYDVKM. The length of the CDR3 is 18 residues. Losses at the gene ends were 3 bases for V and 1 base for J; bases not matched to a gene: 12. CDR3 sequence (DNA): TGTGCCAGCAGTTTCGTTTTTGCGGGGGGCACTGGCACAGATACGCAGTATTTT. This sequence encodes CASSFVFAGGTGTDTQYF.

The chain links TRBV6-6 to TRBJ2-2; no firm D call. The CDR3 covers 14 residues. The V gene lost 7 bases and the J gene lost 3 bases, with 12 bases spanning the gap. CDR1 and CDR2 from the germline V gene are MNHNY and SVGAGI (reference sequence). In DNA form, the CDR3 reads TGTGCCAGCACCCGTCCAGGCGACACCGGGGAGCTGTTTTTT. Its translation: CASTRPGDTGELFF.

The rearrangement uses TRBV4-2 and TRBJ2-3; the match to TRBD2 covers 14 bases. There are 16 residues in the CDR3. The junction had 1 base not matched to a gene; V was cut back by 1 base and J by 4 bases. Germline V CDR1 and CDR2: LGHNA, YNFKEQ. CDR3: CASSQGLAGGPDTQYF. In nucleotides, the CDR3 is TGTGCCAGCAGCCAAGGACTAGCGGGAGGGCCAGATACGCAGTATTTT.

V gene TRBV27 combines with J gene TRBJ2-1; TRBD1 agrees at 8 bases. V shed 6 bases, J shed 12 bases, and the junction held 7 bases outside the gene matches. Germline V gives CDR1 MNHEY, CDR2 SMNVEV (reference sequence). The CDR3 covers 12 residues. CDR3 nucleotides: TGTGCCAGCAGGACAGGGGACAAGGGGCAGTTCTTC. Protein sequence: CASRTGDKGQFF.

This chain connects TRBV5-1 to TRBJ2-3; D is uncertain. CDR1 SGHRS and CDR2 YFSETQ come from the germline V gene. The CDR3 covers 16 residues. The ends were cut back, 0 bases at V and 0 bases at J, with 11 bases in the middle. The CDR3 DNA reads as TGCGCCAGCAGCTTGGGCAATCCCACTAGCACAGATACGCAGTATTTT. This gives the protein CASSLGNPTSTDTQYF.

The V gene is TRBV6-6, the J gene TRBJ2-1, with D unresolved. The germline V gene has CDR1 MNHNY and CDR2 SVGAGI (reference sequence). Trimming stripped 6 bases from V and 0 bases from J, with 15 bases between. CDR3 length: 16 residues. The CDR3: CASSAMIADSYNEQFF. CDR3 DNA sequence: TGTGCCAGCAGCGCGATGATAGCCGACTCCTACAATGAGCAGTTCTTC.

The CDR3 DNA follows: TGTGCCTGGAGCCGGGACTCAGGTGGTGGCTACACCTTC. It is translated as CAWSRDSGGGYTF. This chain links TRBV30 with TRBJ1-2; the D gene is possibly TRBD1 (5 bases). Looked up from germline, CDR1 is GTSNPN and CDR2 is SVGIG (reference sequence). Trimming removed 3 bases at V and 7 bases at J, with 15 bases between. The CDR3 loop spans 13 amino acids.

The chain employs TRBV7-9 and TRBJ1-2; TRBD1 matches at 7 bases. Germline-derived CDR1 and CDR2 are SEHNR and FQNEAQ (reference sequence). The CDR3 extends over 12 amino acids. J lost 6 bases, V lost 5 bases, and 3 bases had no gene match. The CDR3 loop reads CASSRQGDGYTF. CDR3 DNA: TGTGCCAGCAGCCGACAGGGAGATGGCTACACCTTC.

The chain links TRBV6-5 to TRBJ2-1; 9 nucleotides line up with TRBD1. The trim removed 5 bases at V and 9 bases at J, leaving 11 bases unmatched. The V gene's germline CDR1 is MNHEY and CDR2 SVGAGI. This CDR3 comprises 15 residues. This CDR3 is CASSPAGTGSREQFF. The CDR3 DNA follows: TGTGCCAGCAGTCCCGCCGGGACAGGGTCTCGTGAGCAGTTCTTC.

This chain joins TRBV9 and TRBJ1-2, with D possibly TRBD1 on 5 matching bases. This CDR3 is built from 12 residues. Germline V gene sequence: CDR1 SGDLS, CDR2 YYNGEE. V was shortened by 4 bases and J by 7 bases, with 11 bases between the two germline ends. The CDR3 is CASSPPGPGYTF. In DNA, the CDR3 is TGTGCCAGCAGCCCCCCAGGGCCTGGCTACACCTTC.

The chain joins TRBV7-8 to TRBJ2-7, with D maybe TRBD2 (7 bases). V dropped 3 bases and J dropped 4 bases, with 16 bases sitting between them. The germline V gene has CDR1 SGHVS and CDR2 FQNEAQ. The CDR3 contains 15 residues. The CDR3: CASSLGRGAQYEQYF. The CDR3 region has the DNA TGTGCCAGCAGCTTGGGTCGGGGGGCCCAATACGAGCAGTACTTC.

The rearrangement uses TRBV18 and TRBJ2-3; D possibly corresponds to TRBD2 (6 bases). Trimming took off 3 bases at V and 6 bases at J, with 10 bases between the two ends. CDR3 length: 13 residues. The germline CDR1 and CDR2 sequences are KGHSH and LQKENI. The CDR3 here is CASSPGGDDTQYF. Written as DNA, the CDR3 is TGTGCCAGCTCACCCGGGGGAGACGATACGCAGTATTTT.